These 23 T cell receptor beta chains share one sample of origin, sequenced in a study of T-cell memory formation after mild COVID-19. TCRdb re-derived calls from the 5' RACE reads in MiXCR, one entry per CDR3 protein. Found here are about 320,000 distinct CDR3 sequences, over 11% of them singletons; the top ten hold roughly 23%. Sequenced: PBMCs or a T cell subset sorted from them (not recorded which). These receptors were obtained from a man aged 18 to 29 who had mild COVID-19 (a few samples of this study predate the infection). Cell type and time point are not known.

J is TRBJ1-5 and V is TRBV20-1; D call uncertain. V lost 3 bases and J 4 bases, leaving 13 bases between the germline ends. Germline assignment: CDR1 DFQATT and CDR2 SNEGSKA (reference sequence). CDR3 size: 14 residues. The chain's CDR3 is CSASSRAGNQPQHF. CDR3 in DNA: TGCAGTGCTAGTTCCCGGGCCGGTAATCAGCCCCAGCATTTT.

The rearrangement uses TRBV28 and TRBJ2-3; no definite D call. The CDR3 runs to 16 residues. V gave up 1 base and J gave up 0 bases, with 11 bases separating them. Germline V CDR1 and CDR2: MDHEN, SYDVKM. The CDR3 coding sequence is TGTGCCAGCAGTTTATACCCCGGACCGAGCACAGATACGCAGTATTTT. It yields the protein CASSLYPGPSTDTQYF.

This clonotype was observed a few times. The rearrangement links TRBV5-1 to TRBJ2-1, with TRBD1 identical over 8 bases. The V segment lost 4 bases and the J segment 6 bases; nucleotides outside the gene matches: 6. This CDR3 is built from 14 residues. CDR1 is SGHRS and CDR2 is YFSETQ in the germline V gene. The chain's CDR3 is CASSGLDRGNEQFF. The CDR3 bases are TGCGCCAGCAGCGGACTCGACAGGGGCAATGAGCAGTTCTTC. The full variable domain, its missing parts supplied by reference TRBV5-1 and TRBJ2-1, is KAGVTQTPRYLIKTRGQQVTLSCSPISGHRSVSWYQQTPGQGLQFLFEYFSETQRNKGNFPGRFSGRQFSNSRSEMNVSTLELGDSALYLCASSGLDRGNEQFFGPGTRLTVL.

This clonotype has only a few counts. In DNA, the CDR3 is TGCGCCAGCAGCCAAGAGCAGGCCCAAGAGACCCAGTACTTC. This sequence encodes CASSQEQAQETQYF. The genes are TRBV4-3 and TRBJ2-5; D is unclear. V lost 0 bases to trimming and J lost 1 base, with 6 bases between them. The CDR3 consists of 14 residues. Per the germline V gene, CDR1 is LGHNA and CDR2 is YSLEER.

This clonotype came up a few times. This chain uses TRBV12-3 or TRBV12-4 with TRBJ2-7; a weak D match, TRBD1 (5 bases). This CDR3 spans 14 amino acids. V lost 3 bases to trimming and J lost 2 bases, with 11 bases between them. The CDR3: CASSFQGGPYEQYF. The CDR3 DNA reads as TGTGCCAGCAGTTTCCAGGGTGGACCCTACGAGCAGTACTTC.

This clonotype was seen only a few times. This sequence joins TRBV18 and TRBJ2-7; 9 bases fit TRBD1. V shed 3 bases and J 5 bases; nucleotides not matched to a gene: 8. The CDR3 has 15 amino acids. The germline V gene encodes CDR1 KGHSH and CDR2 LQKENI. The CDR3 DNA follows: TGTGCCAGCTCACCTCCGGGACAGGGATCGGACGAGCAGTACTTC. Translating it yields CASSPPGQGSDEQYF. The variable domain in full, completed from reference TRBV18 and TRBJ2-7, reads NAGVMQNPRHLVRRRGQEARLRCSPMKGHSHVYWYRQLPEEGLKFMVYLQKENIIDESGMPKERFSAEFPKEGPSILRIQQVVRGDSAAYFCASSPPGQGSDEQYFGPGTRLTVT.

The chain couples TRBV27 to TRBJ2-7; the D gene is possibly TRBD1 (6 bases). The CDR3 contains 20 residues. In germline, CDR1 is MNHEY, CDR2 SMNVEV (reference sequence). Trimming shortened V by 4 bases and J by 5 bases, and 33 bases separated the two germline ends. CDR3 in amino acids: CASSSFYRQAQGLHDDEQYF. CDR3 coding DNA: TGTGCCAGCAGTTCCTTCTACAGACAGGCTCAAGGTTTACATGACGACGAGCAGTACTTC.

This clonotype was seen repeatedly, ten times or more. This chain joins TRBV7-3 and TRBJ2-2, with 8 bases aligning to TRBD1. The ends lost 3 bases at V and 5 bases at J; junction bases unmatched: 5. The length of the CDR3 is 15 residues. Per the germline V gene, CDR1 is SGHTA and CDR2 is FQGTGA. CDR3 protein: CASSLDRARTGELFF. As DNA, the CDR3 is TGTGCCAGCAGCTTGGACAGGGCGCGAACCGGGGAGCTGTTTTTT.

This clonotype was detected a few times. V usage is TRBV5-1 and J usage is TRBJ2-3, with 8 bases matching TRBD2. The CDR3 covers 16 residues. The junction had 7 bases not matched to a gene; V was cut back by 4 bases and J by 0 bases. Germline V gene data show CDR1 as SGHRS and CDR2 as YFSETQ. This chain's CDR3 is CASSATTSGSTDTQYF. CDR3 nucleotide sequence: TGCGCCAGCAGCGCTACAACTAGCGGAAGCACAGATACGCAGTATTTT. Combining the CDR3 with reference TRBV5-1 and TRBJ2-3 gives the whole variable domain KAGVTQTPRYLIKTRGQQVTLSCSPISGHRSVSWYQQTPGQGLQFLFEYFSETQRNKGNFPGRFSGRQFSNSRSEMNVSTLELGDSALYLCASSATTSGSTDTQYFGPGTRLTVL.

This clonotype was found many times. The chain couples TRBV7-9 to TRBJ1-2; D remains unclear. Germline-derived CDR1 and CDR2 are SEHNR and FQNEAQ (reference sequence). The V end was cut by 8 bases, the J end by 5 bases, with 12 bases between. The CDR3 length is 12 residues. The CDR3 nucleotides read TGTGCCAGCTCTCCGGGCGAATATGGCTACACCTTC. Translation gives CASSPGEYGYTF. Filled out from reference TRBV7-9 and TRBJ1-2, the complete variable domain reads DTGVSQNPRHKITKRGQNVTFRCDPISEHNRLYWYRQTLGQGPEFLTYFQNEAQLEKSRLLSDRFSAERPKGSFSTLEIQRTEQGDSAMYLCASSPGEYGYTFGSGTRLTVV.

There are a few counts of this clonotype. As DNA, the CDR3 is TGTGCCAGCAACCTCGACAGGGTCTCTGAAAAACTGTTTTTT. Amino acids: CASNLDRVSEKLFF. The rearrangement uses TRBV12-3 or TRBV12-4 and TRBJ1-4, with 7 bases matching TRBD1. V trimming: 7 bases; J trimming: 7 bases; junction bases outside the gene matches: 9. There are 14 residues in the CDR3.

This rearrangement joins TRBV6-2 or TRBV6-3 to TRBJ1-5; D remains ambiguous. The CDR3 totals 13 residues. Germline-derived CDR1 and CDR2 are MNHEY and SVGEGT. Trimming shortened V by 4 bases and J by 1 base, and 5 bases separated the two germline ends. CDR3 nucleotide sequence: TGTGCCAGCAGTTTGCCGAGCAATCAGCCCCAGCATTTT. Translation gives CASSLPSNQPQHF.

This clonotype was recorded a few times. This chain uses TRBV7-3 with TRBJ2-7; TRBD1 matches 11 bases. Germline V gene lookup returns CDR1 SGHTA and CDR2 FQGTGA. This CDR3 is built from 15 residues. J lost 4 bases, V lost 3 bases, and 5 bases had no gene match. CDR3 residues: CASSFGTGGEYEQYV. The CDR3 coding sequence is TGTGCCAGCAGCTTCGGGACAGGGGGGGAGTACGAGCAGTACGTC.

This chain connects TRBV12-3 or TRBV12-4 to TRBJ1-1, with no clear D. Trimming left V 1 base short and J 5 bases short, with 11 bases between. The CDR3 extends over 14 amino acids. The CDR3 region is CASSLVLQHTEAFF. The CDR3 nucleotides are TGTGCCAGCAGTTTAGTTTTGCAGCATACTGAAGCTTTCTTT.

Here the CDR3 reads CASKAGASLQETQYF. The CDR3 DNA is TGTGCCAGCAAAGCGGGGGCCTCCCTCCAAGAGACCCAGTACTTC. The chain uses TRBV7-2 and TRBJ2-5; TRBD2 aligns across 8 bases. Germline V gives CDR1 SGHTA, CDR2 FQGNSA. The CDR3 is made up of 15 amino acids. J gave up 1 base and V 7 bases, and 8 bases lay outside the gene matches. The entire variable domain, with the rest obtained from reference TRBV7-2 and TRBJ2-5, is as follows: GAGVSQSPSNKVTEKGKDVELRCDPISGHTALYWYRQSLGQGLEFLIYFQGNSAPDKSGLPSDRFSAERTGGSVSTLTIQRTQQEDSAVYLCASKAGASLQETQYFGPGTRLLVL.

V usage is TRBV20-1 and J usage is TRBJ1-6; maybe TRBD1 (5 bases). V lost 1 base and J lost 10, with 17 bases in between. Germline V gene lookup returns CDR1 DFQATT and CDR2 SNEGSKA (reference sequence). This CDR3 has 15 amino acids. The CDR3 reads CSARADSGVRSPLHF. Written as DNA, the CDR3 is TGCAGTGCTAGAGCTGACTCGGGGGTACGGTCACCCCTCCACTTT.

This chain uses TRBV5-5 with TRBJ1-6; D is perhaps TRBD1 (6 bases). The CDR3 sequence is 21 residues long. Germline V CDR1 and CDR2: SGHKS, YYEKEE (reference sequence). V lost 4 bases and J 10 bases, leaving 36 bases between the germline ends. The CDR3 DNA follows: TGTGCCAGCAGCAGGACCCCGACCGCGGACAGTGGGGTGGTGGATATCTCACCCCTCCACTTT. Protein sequence: CASSRTPTADSGVVDISPLHF.

The chain uses TRBV19 and TRBJ2-5; 8 positions agree with TRBD1. From germline, CDR1 is LNHDA and CDR2 SQIVND (reference sequence). Trimming took 6 bases from V and 5 from J; bases not matched to a gene: 11. The CDR3 totals 15 residues. The CDR3 nucleotides are TGTGCCAGTAGCCGATCCGGGACAGGCTGGGAGACCCAGTACTTC. Protein sequence: CASSRSGTGWETQYF.

This clonotype was seen repeatedly, ten times or more. The genes are TRBV7-2 and TRBJ2-7; no clear D gene. The CDR3 spans 13 residues. Germline assignment: CDR1 SGHTA and CDR2 FQGNSA. Trimming stripped 1 base from V and 1 base from J, with 5 bases between. DNA for the CDR3: TGTGCCAGCAGCTTAGTAGAATCCTACGAGCAGTACTTC. This gives the protein CASSLVESYEQYF.

This clonotype occurred a few times. This chain links TRBV10-2 with TRBJ2-1; D not resolved. CDR3 length equals 12 residues. The V end was cut by 8 bases, the J end by 5 bases, with 10 bases between. Germline V gives CDR1 WSHSY, CDR2 SAAADI. CDR3 amino acids: CASSWTDNEQFF. CDR3 nucleotide sequence: TGCGCCAGCTCCTGGACCGACAATGAGCAGTTCTTC.

Only a few counts were recorded for this clonotype. V usage is TRBV20-1 and J usage is TRBJ2-7, with TRBD2 matching 12 bases. Germline CDR1 is DFQATT and CDR2 is SNEGSKA (reference sequence). V lost 1 base, J lost 2 bases, and 12 bases stayed unmatched. This CDR3 contains 18 residues. The CDR3 nucleotides read TGCAGTGCTAGAGCCGGACGTTCCGGGACTAGCGGGCCCTACGAGCAGTACTTC. It translates to CSARAGRSGTSGPYEQYF.

The V gene is TRBV9, the J gene TRBJ1-1; TRBD1 is a possible D gene (6 bases). Trimming cost V 4 bases and J 3 bases, with 16 bases left between them. The CDR3 sequence is 15 residues long. Per the germline V gene, CDR1 is SGDLS and CDR2 is YYNGEE. The CDR3, as DNA: TGTGCCAGCAGCCCCCGTGGGCAGGGGTACACTGAAGCTTTCTTT. This codes for CASSPRGQGYTEAFF.

This clonotype appeared many times. This chain uses TRBV3-1 with TRBJ2-3; D is undetermined. Trimming left V 4 bases short and J 0 bases short, with 14 bases between. Germline V gene data show CDR1 as LGHDT and CDR2 as YNNKEL (reference sequence). The CDR3 length is 16 residues. CDR3 residues: CASSPTWTVSTDTQYF. CDR3 in DNA: TGTGCCAGCAGCCCTACCTGGACGGTGAGCACAGATACGCAGTATTTT.